This TCR beta chain is drawn from a study of shared clonotypes between healthy human individuals. Looking at the study overall: CD4 naive and CD4 memory each took three plates per donor, while CD8 naive took two and CD8 memory one.

Naive CD8 cells were CD45RO-negative, positively selected for CCR7, excluding terminally differentiated effector memory CD45RA+ cells. The CDR3 sequence is 16 residues long. Germline V CDR1 and CDR2: MGHRA, YSYEKL. V lost 4 bases and J lost 10; bases outside the gene matches: 9. Roughly 200 ng DNA, 30,000 or so T cell genomes, went into each sorted-subset replicate PCR. Method: immunoSEQ multiplex PCR; TCRdb's copy keeps in-frame clones and lacks some. Of about 2.2 million clones in the sample, approximately 92% are singletons; the top ten hold approximately 1.6%. The rearrangement uses TRBV4-1 and TRBJ2-1; TRBD2 matches 14 bases. The source of this sequence is a young man in good health. Some clones in this sample may be carry-over from other donors' samples. Material for sequencing was naive CD8+ T cells from PBMCs. The CDR3 sequence is CASSLFGTSGRGEQFF. In nucleotides, the CDR3 is TGCGCCAGCAGCCTATTCGGGACTAGCGGGAGAGGGGAGCAGTTCTTC.